Listed below are T cell receptor beta chains from one sample, sequenced in a study of control samples from healthy donors and cancer patients. Method: immunoSEQ multiplex PCR; TCRdb's copy keeps in-frame clones and lacks some. The table has roughly 130,000 clones, around 90% seen once. Sequencing was carried out using blood. These TCRs come from a man younger than 35 in good health. The CDR3 runs from the conserved cysteine through the conserved F or W. D genes are given only for firm matches.

V: TRBV2
J: TRBJ1-1
D: NA
CDR3: CASTRGNTEAFF
DNA: TGTGCCAGCACCAGGGGGAACACTGAAGCTTTCTTT

V: TRBV7-9
J: TRBJ1-6
D: TRBD1
CDR3: CASRLRGRNSPLHF
DNA: TGTGCCAGCAGACTCAGGGGGCGAAATTCACCCCTCCACTTT

V: TRBV6-6
J: TRBJ1-1
D: TRBD1
CDR3: CASGQGATEAFF
DNA: TGTGCCAGTGGACAGGGGGCCACTGAAGCTTTCTTT

V: TRBV6-5
J: TRBJ2-3
D: TRBD1
CDR3: CASSHGQGSDTQYF
DNA: TGTGCCAGCAGTCACGGACAGGGGTCAGATACGCAGTATTTT

V: TRBV7-9
J: TRBJ1-4
D: NA
CDR3: CASSFPGQRANEKLFF
DNA: TGTGCCAGCAGCTTCCCCGGACAGCGGGCTAATGAAAAACTGTTTTTT

V: TRBV29-1
J: TRBJ1-5
D: TRBD1
CDR3: CSVEEGGDQPQHF
DNA: TGCAGCGTTGAAGAAGGGGGCGATCAGCCCCAGCATTTT

V: TRBV9
J: TRBJ2-2
D: NA
CDR3: CASSVDGASTGELFF
DNA: TGTGCCAGCAGCGTAGACGGGGCGAGCACCGGGGAGCTGTTTTTT

V: TRBV2
J: TRBJ1-1
D: NA
CDR3: CASSVEVRGTEAFF
DNA: TGTGCCAGCAGTGTTGAGGTTCGGGGAACTGAAGCTTTCTTT

V: TRBV5-5
J: TRBJ1-4
D: NA
CDR3: CASSFLLDSGEKLFF
DNA: TGTGCCAGCAGCTTTCTTTTGGATTCGGGTGAAAAACTGTTTTTT

V: TRBV19
J: TRBJ1-2
D: TRBD1
CDR3: CASSRDRVYGYTF
DNA: TGTGCCAGTAGTCGGGACAGGGTCTATGGCTACACCTTC